This T cell receptor (beta chain) was documented in a study of shared clonotypes between healthy human individuals. V dropped 3 bases and J dropped 4 bases, with 12 bases sitting between them. CDR1 and CDR2 from the germline V gene are MNHNS and SASEGT. CDR3 length equals 14 residues. Each cell subset's genomic DNA was divided evenly among several immunoSEQ plates. Here immunoSEQ multiplex PCR was the method, and the copy in TCRdb shows in-frame clones only, minus some. This table holds 2,500,000 or so clones, 90% to 95% found once. The sequenced material came from naive CD4+ T cells from PBMCs. Stated subset: CD45RA+ positively selected. The V and J genes are TRBV6-1 and TRBJ1-2, with a weak D call TRBD1 (5 bases). The sequence derives from a man aged 18 to 30 in good health. Some clones in this sample may be carry-over from other donors' samples. CDR3 nucleotide sequence: TGTGCCAGCAGTGAGCTCAGGGAACTCTATGGCTACACCTTC. This sequence encodes CASSELRELYGYTF.